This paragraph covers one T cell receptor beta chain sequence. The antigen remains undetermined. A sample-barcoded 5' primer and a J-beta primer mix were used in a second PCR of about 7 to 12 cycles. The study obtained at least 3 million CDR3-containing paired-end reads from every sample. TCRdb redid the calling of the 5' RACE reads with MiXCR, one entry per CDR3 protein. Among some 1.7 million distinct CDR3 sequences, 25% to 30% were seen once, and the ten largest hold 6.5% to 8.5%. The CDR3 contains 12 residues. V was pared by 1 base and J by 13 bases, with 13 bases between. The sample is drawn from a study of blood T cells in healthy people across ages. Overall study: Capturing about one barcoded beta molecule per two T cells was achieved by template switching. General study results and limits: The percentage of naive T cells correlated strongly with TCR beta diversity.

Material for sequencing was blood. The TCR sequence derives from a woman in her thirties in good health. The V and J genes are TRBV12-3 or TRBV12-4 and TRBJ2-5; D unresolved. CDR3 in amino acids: CASSLGVNQAYF. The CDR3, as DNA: TGTGCCAGCAGTTTAGGGGTGAATCAGGCGTACTTC.